This TCR beta chain stems from a study of regulatory T cells in long-lasting Graves disease. The CDR3 runs to 15 residues. The ends were cut back, 6 bases at V and 0 bases at J, with 12 bases in the middle. Documented time point: newly diagnosed GD, antithyroid drugs for less than 3 months. Extracted RNA from PBMCs served as the source of the TCR library. Comments on this clonotype: This may be a read error: a much more frequent sequence differs by one nucleotide.

Sequencing libraries for TCR beta were prepared with iRepertoire HTBI primers and Arm-PCR of CDR3 regions. TCRdb analysed the multiplex PCR reads with MiXCR anew, one entry per CDR3 protein. The data contain around 470,000 distinct CDR3 sequences, approximately 15% of them seen just once; the ten biggest clones take up around a sixth. Another study also made use of these data, one on T cells in Graves' hyperthyroidism and ophthalmopathy. That report adds: Blood also carried most thyroid clonotypes expanded above 0.001.

This sequence joins TRBV12-3 or TRBV12-4 and TRBJ1-3; D ambiguous. This specimen consisted of peripheral blood mononuclear cells (PBMCs), obtained at new diagnosis, from a patient treated with antithyroid drugs. The clonotype was recovered from a woman between 45 and 60 years old with Graves disease. The CDR3 sequence: CASSRGRLSGNTIYF. CDR3 nucleotides: TGTGCCAGCAGCCGAGGACGGCTCTCTGGAAACACCATATATTTT.